Below are 21 T cell receptor beta chains sequenced from a single sample in a study of technical replicates of blood from a few donors. The repertoire was sequenced with immunoSEQ multiplex PCR; TCRdb's copy has only in-frame clones and lacks some. The sample holds 75,000 to 95,000 clones, 75% to 95% seen once. The sample was T cells isolated from PBMCs. The receptors originated from a human donor in good health.

The V gene is TRBV19, the J gene TRBJ2-5, with TRBD2 identical over 8 bases. The CDR3 covers 18 residues. Germline CDR1 is LNHDA and CDR2 is SQIVND (reference sequence). Trimming took 4 bases from V and 4 from J; bases not matched to a gene: 17. CDR3 coding DNA: TGTGCCAGTAGTAGAGAGAGTCGAGCGGGGGCCGCGGGAGAGACCCAGTACTTC. It specifies CASSRESRAGAAGETQYF.

The V and J genes are TRBV7-9 and TRBJ2-1; 8 positions agree with TRBD1. The trim removed 6 bases at V and 4 bases at J, leaving 8 bases unmatched. This CDR3 has 15 amino acids. Germline lookup yields CDR1 SEHNR and CDR2 FQNEAQ (reference sequence). CDR3 sequence reads: CASSQPGQAYNEQFF. The CDR3 nucleotides are TGTGCCAGCAGTCAACCGGGACAGGCTTACAATGAGCAGTTCTTC.

This chain joins TRBV28 and TRBJ2-7, with TRBD2 matching over 10 bases. Per the germline V gene, CDR1 is MDHEN and CDR2 is SYDVKM. V lost 4 bases to trimming and J lost 5 bases; unmatched junction nucleotides: 11. The CDR3 spans 16 residues. The DNA of the CDR3 is TGTGCCAGCAGTTATGGCAGCGGGAGGGCCCCCAACGAGCAGTACTTC. The encoded protein is CASSYGSGRAPNEQYF.

The V call is TRBV10-1, the J call TRBJ2-4; D may be TRBD2 (5 bases). The V gene's germline CDR1 is WNHNN and CDR2 SYGVQD (reference sequence). The ends were cut back, 3 bases at V and 1 base at J, with 13 bases in the middle. The CDR3 has 16 amino acids. DNA for the CDR3: TGCGCCAGCAGTGAATCGACGGGGTCGGCCAAAAACATTCAGTACTTC. Its translation is CASSESTGSAKNIQYF.

The CDR3, as DNA: TGCGCCAGCAGCCAGGAGCCGCATCCCTTGCGATATAGCAATCAGCCCCAGCATTTT. The encoded protein is CASSQEPHPLRYSNQPQHF. V usage is TRBV4-1 and J usage is TRBJ1-5, with unresolved D. Trimming took 3 bases from V and 0 from J, leaving 21 bases between them. In germline, CDR1 is MGHRA, CDR2 YSYEKL. The CDR3 totals 19 residues.

This rearrangement joins TRBV6-1 to TRBJ2-5, with TRBD2 matching 10 bases. Germline-derived CDR1 and CDR2 are MNHNS and SASEGT. The CDR3 loop spans 14 amino acids. Losses at the gene ends were 6 bases for V and 4 bases for J; bases not matched to a gene: 5. The CDR3: CASRLPSGGETQYF. The CDR3 region has the DNA TGTGCCAGCAGGTTGCCTAGCGGGGGAGAGACCCAGTACTTC.

The chain couples TRBV28 to TRBJ2-7; 9 nucleotides align to TRBD1. The length of the CDR3 is 13 residues. Unmatched junction bases numbered 2, after V lost 6 bases and J lost 2 bases. Germline V CDR1 and CDR2: MDHEN, SYDVKM. The CDR3 protein is CASSGTGPYEQYF. The CDR3 bases are TGTGCCAGCAGCGGGACAGGGCCCTACGAGCAGTACTTC.

This clone has a single count. The genes are TRBV27 and TRBJ2-1; 10 bases agree with TRBD2. Trimming cost V 4 bases and J 15 bases; bases outside gene matches: 12. The CDR3 sequence is 14 residues long. The germline V gene encodes CDR1 MNHEY and CDR2 SMNVEV (reference sequence). Here the CDR3 reads CASSSVSSGRSGFF. The CDR3 DNA sequence: TGTGCCAGCAGTTCTGTGTCTAGCGGGAGATCGGGGTTCTTC.

The chain has TRBV6-5 and TRBJ1-4; D perhaps matches TRBD1 (5 bases). Trimming removed 5 bases from V and 5 bases from J, with 15 bases in between. From germline, CDR1 is MNHEY and CDR2 SVGAGI. This CDR3 comprises 15 residues. The CDR3 region is CASSGGAATNEKLFF. The CDR3 bases are TGTGCCAGCAGTGGCGGGGCAGCGACCAATGAAAAACTGTTTTTT.

V gene TRBV19 combines with J gene TRBJ2-1; TRBD1 is a possible D gene (6 bases). Between the trimmed V and J ends, which lost 0 bases and 6 bases, there was a span of 15 bases. Germline values: CDR1 LNHDA, CDR2 SQIVND (reference sequence). The CDR3 runs to 16 residues. This CDR3 is CASSIDPGGGGNEQFF. The CDR3 nucleotides are TGTGCCAGTAGTATAGATCCGGGTGGGGGCGGCAATGAGCAGTTCTTC. Full variable domain (remainder filled in from reference TRBV19 and TRBJ2-1): DGGITQSPKYLFRKEGQNVTLSCEQNLNHDAMYWYRQDPGQGLRLIYYSQIVNDFQKGDIAEGYSVSREKKESFPLTVTSAQKNPTAFYLCASSIDPGGGGNEQFFGPGTRLTVL.

The V call is TRBV5-6, the J call TRBJ1-5; D is undetermined. The V end lost 4 bases, the J end lost 4 bases, and 9 bases lay between the germline ends. The germline V gene encodes CDR1 SGHDT and CDR2 YYEEEE. The CDR3 is made up of 13 amino acids. In nucleotides, the CDR3 is TGTGCCAGCAGCGTGACGGGTAATCAGCCCCAGCATTTT. Encoded protein: CASSVTGNQPQHF.

The rearrangement links TRBV9 to TRBJ2-5; 7 bases map to TRBD2. V was pared by 4 bases and J by 1 base, with 4 bases of the junction left unmatched. The germline CDR1 and CDR2 sequences are SGDLS and YYNGEE. CDR3 length equals 14 residues. The CDR3 here is CASSYRTSQETQYF. CDR3 in DNA: TGTGCCAGCAGCTACCGGACTAGCCAAGAGACCCAGTACTTC.

The chain employs TRBV6-1 and TRBJ2-7; TRBD1 agrees at 8 bases. Germline-derived CDR1 and CDR2 are MNHNS and SASEGT. J gave up 3 bases and V 6 bases, and 7 bases lay outside the gene matches. The CDR3 length is 14 residues. The CDR3 here is CASRPGTGVYEQYF. CDR3 DNA sequence: TGTGCCAGCAGACCCGGGACAGGAGTCTACGAGCAGTACTTC.

This rearrangement joins TRBV6-6 to TRBJ2-5, with a tentative D call TRBD2 (6 bases). Trimming took 7 bases from V and 1 from J, leaving 16 bases between them. Germline CDR1 is MNHNY and CDR2 is SVGAGI (reference sequence). This CDR3 contains 15 residues. The chain's CDR3 is CASIQGRTTQETQYF. CDR3 sequence (DNA): TGTGCCAGCATCCAAGGGAGGACCACCCAAGAGACCCAGTACTTC.

This clone is a singleton in its sample. The J gene is TRBJ2-5, the V gene TRBV6-1; 7 nucleotides line up with TRBD2. V was pared by 3 bases and J by 5 bases, with 15 bases of the junction left unmatched. CDR3 length: 17 residues. Germline V gene lookup returns CDR1 MNHNS and CDR2 SASEGT. The CDR3 DNA reads TGTGCCAGCAGTGACCCTGTAGCGGGCGACCTTGGCGAGACCCAGTACTTC. Translating gives CASSDPVAGDLGETQYF.

The chain combines TRBV4-1 with TRBJ2-3, with TRBD1 as a possible D gene (6 bases). CDR3 length equals 15 residues. With 4 bases removed from V and 1 base from J, the gap between germline ends came to 12 bases. The germline V gene has CDR1 MGHRA and CDR2 YSYEKL. Here the CDR3 reads CASSLRQARTDTQYF. CDR3 DNA sequence: TGCGCCAGCAGCCTTCGACAGGCACGCACAGATACGCAGTATTTT.

The rearrangement uses TRBV5-6 and TRBJ1-5; 7 nucleotides agree with TRBD1. CDR1 is SGHDT, CDR2 YYEEEE, per germline. V was pared by 4 bases and J by 9 bases, with 7 bases of the junction left unmatched. This CDR3 region has 13 residues. CDR3 nucleotides: TGTGCCAGCAGCGTGACAGGGAATGGGCCCCAGCATTTT. Its protein is CASSVTGNGPQHF.

The chain links TRBV6-1 to TRBJ1-1; D uncertain. CDR3 length: 14 residues. Trimming pared 7 bases from V and 8 bases from J, leaving 20 bases between. Per germline, CDR1 MNHNS and CDR2 SASEGT. This chain's CDR3 is CASKADLRLGEAFF. DNA for the CDR3: TGTGCCAGCAAAGCGGACCTTCGGCTCGGGGAAGCTTTCTTT.

The chain combines TRBV6-1 with TRBJ2-4; 13 bases are a match to TRBD2. CDR1 and CDR2 from the germline V gene are MNHNS and SASEGT. Trimming took 7 bases from V and 8 from J; bases not matched to a gene: 8. CDR3 length equals 15 residues. The CDR3 protein is CASIGLAGAPHIQYF. The CDR3 DNA sequence: TGTGCCAGCATTGGACTAGCGGGGGCACCCCACATTCAGTACTTC.

The chain uses TRBV10-3 and TRBJ2-7, with unresolved D. Germline values: CDR1 ENHRY, CDR2 SYGVKD. This CDR3 is built from 14 residues. Trimming pared 3 bases from V and 2 bases from J, leaving 11 bases between. CDR3 region: CAISERDWPYEQYF. The DNA for the CDR3 is TGTGCCATCAGTGAAAGAGACTGGCCCTACGAGCAGTACTTC.

The chain couples TRBV5-1 to TRBJ2-4, with a possible D match to TRBD2 (6 bases). The CDR3 is 13 residues long. CDR1 SGHRS and CDR2 YFSETQ come from the germline V gene. V dropped 4 bases and J dropped 8 bases, with 13 bases sitting between them. The DNA for the CDR3 is TGCGCCAGCAGCCTCGGGAGAACGGACATTCAGTACTTC. It specifies CASSLGRTDIQYF.